This T cell receptor (beta chain) was profiled in a study of cytomegalovirus exposure and HLA in healthy donors. Points from the study as a whole: Indistinguishable V segments, including TRBV6-2 and TRBV6-3, were excluded. The authors later found TCR association rates varying by HLA locus, with DRB1 most and HLA-C fewest.

PCR primers comprised 60 Vbeta and 13 Jbeta primers. Using immunoSEQ multiplex PCR, the repertoire was profiled, and TCRdb retains in-frame clones only, with some absent. The sample shows roughly 60,000 clones, about 72% of them seen only once. Concerning this clone itself: Its cognate antigen is unknown.

All donors participated as healthy donors of bone marrow. At sampling all donors were nominally healthy, likely with unrecorded immune exposures. Germline CDR1 is LGHNA and CDR2 is YSLEER. The CDR3 is made up of 16 amino acids. V was shortened by 0 bases and J by 6 bases, with 12 bases between the two germline ends. The TCR sequence derives from a woman between 40 and 50 years old in good health and CMV-seropositive. Sequencing was performed on PBMCs. The chain recombines TRBV4-3 with TRBJ1-6; no firm D call. CDR3 loop: CASSQDPPGGNSPLHF. For the CDR3, the DNA is TGCGCCAGCAGCCAAGATCCTCCGGGAGGTAATTCACCCCTCCACTTT.